This T cell receptor (beta chain) emerged from a study of CD8 T cells in ankylosing spondylitis. Study-level results: Matched synovial fluid from ankylosing spondylitis patients was reported to be enriched for disease-linked clones. One TCR beta motif, made up of roughly 8 highly homologous variants, appeared characteristic of ankylosing spondylitis blood.

This clonotype has at least ten counts. The antigen is not known. Quantitative molecular-barcoded 5'-RACE generated the TCR beta libraries. A single record per CDR3 protein comes from TCRdb applying MiXCR to the 5' RACE reads. The table shows about 130,000 distinct CDR3 sequences, with 9.3% occurring only once. Deletions cut 7 bases from V and 3 bases from J, with 13 bases between. Per germline, CDR1 SQVTM and CDR2 ANQGSEA. The CDR3 has 13 residues. The TCR comes from a male donor with ankylosing spondylitis or in good health (not recorded which). This chain joins TRBV29-1 and TRBJ2-1, with D perhaps TRBD2 (6 bases). The specimen was blood, either unsorted or a sorted T cell fraction (not recorded which). CDR3 coding DNA: TGCAGCGCGTGCCTGGGGGGCTACAATGAGCAGTTCTTC. Translated: CSACLGGYNEQFF.